The entry below describes one T cell receptor (beta chain). This clone has only a few counts. Its antigen remains undetermined. No base-level quality is on record; no much larger clone is a single base apart. Collaborating institutions collected whole blood in K2EDTA tubes following their own protocols. Collaborator samples were shipped for TCRbeta analysis as frozen whole blood, isolated PBMCs, or DNA extracted from either sample type. The data derive from a study of blood T cell repertoires in COVID-19 (dated by TCRdb to the early 2020s). Background for the entire study: Collaborator samples came from the United States, Italy and Spain and covered acute and convalescent phases of COVID-19. The prospective study material was composed of cDNA or gDNA derived from T cells, B-cell-depleted T cells, or PBMCs. Subjects who had been exposed to COVID-19, were actively infected with it, or had recovered from it provided the deeply sampled blood TCRbeta repertoires that made up the dataset. The repertoires were made available in a free public database intended to serve as a resource for research on the immune response to SARS-CoV-2. Samples were obtained from the ongoing ImmuneRACE study (first 160 participants) and from about 1,300 subjects provided by 6 global collaborators. Sample metadata almost always included a de-identified subject ID, COVID-19 status, age in years and sex. Where HLA class I and class II types were available, the types were taken from metadata supplied by the sample provider, not from assay-based typing. What the authors observed across the whole study: Clinical and demographic metadata were provided uncurated, with the amount varying by source and participant.

As encoded in the germline V gene (reference sequence), CDR1 is SGHNT while CDR2 is YYREEE. The CDR3 holds 15 amino acids from the cysteine to the phenylalanine. The read is trimmed to its CDR3 DNA, 45 bases read in frame from base 1. Trimming removed 4 bases from V and 2 bases from J, leaving 13 bases between the germline ends. TCRbeta CDR3 regions were amplified from genomic DNA by means of the immunoSEQ Assay, a bias-controlled multiplex PCR. Regarding the original processing steps: The number of nucleated cells in each sample was estimated by amplification of reference gene primers within the assay. To quantify the absolute abundance of each unique TCRbeta CDR3 rearrangement, sequence reads were collapsed and filtered. For each sample, productive Simpson clonality was calculated as the square root of Simpson's diversity index across productive rearrangements. Here the immuneACCESS table is served through TCRdb, limited to in-frame sequences with V and J called. Missing clones are a known gap in these copies; in checked studies unresolved V genes cover under half, and the rest lacks a known reason. V, J and clone size are those of that table, while D and trimming were read from the DNA. The sample table records more than 60,000 clones; 84% of these occur just once. Of the sample, about 3.8% is held by the ten largest clones.

The sample taken for sequencing was peripheral blood. This sequence originates from a man aged 45 to 65 with acute or convalescent COVID-19. The rearrangement combines TRBV5-4 with TRBJ1-3; confidence is insufficient to name the D gene. The DNA sequence is given as TGTGCCAGCAGCCGACGTACGGCGGCTGGAAACACCATATATTTT. The resulting protein is CASSRRTAAGNTIYF.